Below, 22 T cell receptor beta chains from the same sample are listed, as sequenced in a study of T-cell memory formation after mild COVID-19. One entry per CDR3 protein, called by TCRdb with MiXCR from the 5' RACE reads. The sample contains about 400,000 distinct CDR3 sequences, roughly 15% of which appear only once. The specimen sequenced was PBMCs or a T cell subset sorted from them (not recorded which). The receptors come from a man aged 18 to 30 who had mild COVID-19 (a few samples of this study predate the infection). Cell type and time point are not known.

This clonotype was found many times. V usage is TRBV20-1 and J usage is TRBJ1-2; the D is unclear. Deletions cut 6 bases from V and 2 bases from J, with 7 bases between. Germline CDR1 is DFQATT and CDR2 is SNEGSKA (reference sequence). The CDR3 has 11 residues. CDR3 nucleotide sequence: TGCAGTGCGACCGACAACTATGGCTACACCTTC. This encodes CSATDNYGYTF.

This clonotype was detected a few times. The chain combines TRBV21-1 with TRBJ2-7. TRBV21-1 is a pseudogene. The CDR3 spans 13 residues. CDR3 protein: CASSKEGPHEQYF. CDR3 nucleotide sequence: TGTGCCAGCAGCAAAGAGGGGCCCCACGAGCAGTACTTC.

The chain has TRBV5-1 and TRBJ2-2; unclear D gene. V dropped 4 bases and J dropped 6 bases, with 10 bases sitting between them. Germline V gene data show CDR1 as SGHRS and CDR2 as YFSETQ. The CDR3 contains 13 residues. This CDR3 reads CASSAVYAGELFF. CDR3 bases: TGCGCCAGCAGCGCAGTTTACGCCGGGGAGCTGTTTTTT.

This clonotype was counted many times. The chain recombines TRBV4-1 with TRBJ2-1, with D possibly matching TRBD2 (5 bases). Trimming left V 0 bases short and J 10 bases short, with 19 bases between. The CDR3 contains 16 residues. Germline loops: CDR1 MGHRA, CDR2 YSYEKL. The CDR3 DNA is TGCGCCAGCAGCCAAGAGGAAAGCGGACCCCAATTGGAGCAGTTCTTC. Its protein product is CASSQEESGPQLEQFF.

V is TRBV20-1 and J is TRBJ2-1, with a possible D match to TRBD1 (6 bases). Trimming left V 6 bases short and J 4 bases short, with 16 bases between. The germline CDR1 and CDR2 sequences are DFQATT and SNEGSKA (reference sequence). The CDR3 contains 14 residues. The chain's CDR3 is CSADRQGHYNEQFF. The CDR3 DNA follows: TGCAGTGCCGATCGGCAGGGGCATTACAATGAGCAGTTCTTC.

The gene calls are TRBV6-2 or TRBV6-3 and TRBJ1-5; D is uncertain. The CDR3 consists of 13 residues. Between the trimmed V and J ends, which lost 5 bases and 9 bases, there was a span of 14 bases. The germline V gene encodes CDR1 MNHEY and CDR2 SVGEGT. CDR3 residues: CASSATLQGPQHF. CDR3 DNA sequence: TGTGCCAGCAGTGCCACACTTCAAGGGCCCCAGCATTTT.

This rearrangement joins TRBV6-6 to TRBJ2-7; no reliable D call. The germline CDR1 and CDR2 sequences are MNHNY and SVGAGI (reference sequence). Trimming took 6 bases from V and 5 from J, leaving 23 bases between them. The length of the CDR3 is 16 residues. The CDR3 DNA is TGTGCCAGCAGCCCCATGTTAGCAAGGAGTAAGAACGAGCAGTACTTC. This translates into CASSPMLARSKNEQYF.

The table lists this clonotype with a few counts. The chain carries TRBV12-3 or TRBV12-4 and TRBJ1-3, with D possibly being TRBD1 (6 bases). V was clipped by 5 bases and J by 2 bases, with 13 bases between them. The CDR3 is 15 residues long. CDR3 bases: TGTGCCAGCAGTCCCAGGGGAATAGCTGGAAACACCATATATTTT. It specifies CASSPRGIAGNTIYF.

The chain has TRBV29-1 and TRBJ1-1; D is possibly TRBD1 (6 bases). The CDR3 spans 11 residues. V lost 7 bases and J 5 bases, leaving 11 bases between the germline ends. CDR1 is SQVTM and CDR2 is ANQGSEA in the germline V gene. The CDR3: CSGRRGTEAFF. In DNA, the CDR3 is TGCAGCGGCAGGAGGGGGACTGAAGCTTTCTTT.

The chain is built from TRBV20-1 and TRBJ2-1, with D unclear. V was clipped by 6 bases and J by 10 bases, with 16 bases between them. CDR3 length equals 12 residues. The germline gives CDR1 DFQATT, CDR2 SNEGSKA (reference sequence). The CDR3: CSASWGSREQFF. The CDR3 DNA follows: TGCAGTGCAAGCTGGGGATCACGCGAGCAGTTCTTC.

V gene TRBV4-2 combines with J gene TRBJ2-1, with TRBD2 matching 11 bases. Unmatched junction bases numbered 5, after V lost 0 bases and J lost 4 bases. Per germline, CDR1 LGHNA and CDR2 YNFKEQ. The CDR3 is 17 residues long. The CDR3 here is CASSQDIGTSGYNEQFF. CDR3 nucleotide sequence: TGTGCCAGCAGCCAAGACATCGGGACTAGCGGTTACAATGAGCAGTTCTTC.

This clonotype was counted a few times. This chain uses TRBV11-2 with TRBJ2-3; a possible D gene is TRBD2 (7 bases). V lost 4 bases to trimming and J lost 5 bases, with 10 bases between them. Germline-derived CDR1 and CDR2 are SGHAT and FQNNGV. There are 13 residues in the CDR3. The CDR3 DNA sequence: TGTGCCAGCAGCTGGAGGGGGGGAGATACGCAGTATTTT. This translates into CASSWRGGDTQYF.

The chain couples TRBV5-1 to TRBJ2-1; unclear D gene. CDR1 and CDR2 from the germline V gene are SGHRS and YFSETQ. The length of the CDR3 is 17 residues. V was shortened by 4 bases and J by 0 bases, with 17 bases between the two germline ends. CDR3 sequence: CASSPRLEGSSYNEQFF. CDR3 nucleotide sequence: TGCGCCAGCAGCCCCCGCCTGGAAGGCAGCTCCTACAATGAGCAGTTCTTC. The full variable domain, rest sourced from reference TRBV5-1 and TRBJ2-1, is KAGVTQTPRYLIKTRGQQVTLSCSPISGHRSVSWYQQTPGQGLQFLFEYFSETQRNKGNFPGRFSGRQFSNSRSEMNVSTLELGDSALYLCASSPRLEGSSYNEQFFGPGTRLTVL.

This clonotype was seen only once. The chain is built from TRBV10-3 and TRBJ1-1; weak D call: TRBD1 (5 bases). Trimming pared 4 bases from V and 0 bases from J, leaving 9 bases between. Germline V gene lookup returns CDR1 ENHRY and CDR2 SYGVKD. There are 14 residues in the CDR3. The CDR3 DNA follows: TGTGCCATCAGTGTGGGGGGGTTGAACACTGAAGCTTTCTTT. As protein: CAISVGGLNTEAFF.

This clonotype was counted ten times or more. The CDR3 bases are TGTGCCAGCAGTTTCAGGGGGAGCGAGACCCAGTACTTC. Amino acid sequence: CASSFRGSETQYF. The chain combines TRBV12-3 or TRBV12-4 with TRBJ2-5; the match to TRBD1 covers 7 bases. This CDR3 spans 13 amino acids. Trimming removed 3 bases from V and 5 bases from J; junction bases left unmatched: 3.

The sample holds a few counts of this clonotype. The CDR3 protein is CASSVGHPAAEAFF. DNA of the CDR3: TGTGCCAGCAGTGTGGGACACCCTGCCGCTGAAGCTTTCTTT. The V call is TRBV6-1, the J call TRBJ1-1, with D perhaps matching TRBD1 (6 bases). Per germline, CDR1 MNHNS and CDR2 SASEGT. This CDR3 is built from 14 residues. V lost 4 bases and J lost 6, with 15 bases in between.

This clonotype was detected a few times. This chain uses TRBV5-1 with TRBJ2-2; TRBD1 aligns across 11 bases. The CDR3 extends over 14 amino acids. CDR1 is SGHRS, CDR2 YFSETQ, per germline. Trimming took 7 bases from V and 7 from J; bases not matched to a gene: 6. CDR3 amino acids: CASGQGALGGELFF. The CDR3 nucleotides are TGCGCCAGCGGACAGGGGGCCCTCGGCGGGGAGCTGTTTTTT. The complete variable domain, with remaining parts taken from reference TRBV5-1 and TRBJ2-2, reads KAGVTQTPRYLIKTRGQQVTLSCSPISGHRSVSWYQQTPGQGLQFLFEYFSETQRNKGNFPGRFSGRQFSNSRSEMNVSTLELGDSALYLCASGQGALGGELFFGEGSRLTVL.

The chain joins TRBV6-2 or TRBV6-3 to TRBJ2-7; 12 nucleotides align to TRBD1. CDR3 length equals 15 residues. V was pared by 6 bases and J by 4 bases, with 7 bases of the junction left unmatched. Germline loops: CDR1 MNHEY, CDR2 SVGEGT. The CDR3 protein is CASSRLGQGAYEQYF. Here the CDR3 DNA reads TGTGCCAGCAGCCGCCTGGGACAGGGGGCGTACGAGCAGTACTTC.

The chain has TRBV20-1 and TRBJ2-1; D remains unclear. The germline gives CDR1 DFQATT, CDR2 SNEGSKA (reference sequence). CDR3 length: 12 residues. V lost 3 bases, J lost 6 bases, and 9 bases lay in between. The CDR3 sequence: CSASAGFNEQFF. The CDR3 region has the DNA TGCAGTGCTAGTGCCGGGTTCAATGAGCAGTTCTTC.

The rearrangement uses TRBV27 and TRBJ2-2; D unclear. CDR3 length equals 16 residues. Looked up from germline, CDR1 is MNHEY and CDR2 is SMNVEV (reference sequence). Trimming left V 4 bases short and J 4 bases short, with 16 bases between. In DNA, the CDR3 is TGTGCCAGCAGTTCCCCCTTTGGGCCTAGCACCGGGGAGCTGTTTTTT. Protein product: CASSSPFGPSTGELFF.

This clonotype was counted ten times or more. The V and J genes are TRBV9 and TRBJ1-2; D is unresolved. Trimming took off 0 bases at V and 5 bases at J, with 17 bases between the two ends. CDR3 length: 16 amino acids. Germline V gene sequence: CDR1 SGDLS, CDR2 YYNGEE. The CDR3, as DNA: TGTGCCAGCAGCGTAGAATATCCGGAGGGCCGTTATGGCTACACCTTC. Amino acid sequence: CASSVEYPEGRYGYTF.

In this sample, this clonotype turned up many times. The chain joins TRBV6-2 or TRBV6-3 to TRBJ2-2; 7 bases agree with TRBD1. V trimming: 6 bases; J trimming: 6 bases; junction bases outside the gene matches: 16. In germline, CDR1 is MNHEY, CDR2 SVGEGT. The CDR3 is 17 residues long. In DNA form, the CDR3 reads TGTGCCAGCAGCCTCGAGGGGGCCAGACGAACATCCGGGGAGCTGTTTTTT. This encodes CASSLEGARRTSGELFF.